Detailed here is one T cell receptor beta chain. This record belongs to a study of CD8 T cells in Susac syndrome. The RNA, roughly 0.45 to 1 ug, was put through reverse transcription using random hexamers. TCRdb analysed the immunoSEQ multiplex PCR reads with MiXCR anew, one entry per CDR3 protein. Seen here are fewer than 140,000 distinct CDR3 sequences, approximately 95% observed once, and the top ten hold 0.41%. The V segment lost 2 bases and the J segment 9 bases; nucleotides outside the gene matches: 5. CDR3 length: 14 amino acids. Germline V lookup: CDR1 SGDLS, CDR2 YYNGEE. Sequencing input: CD8+ T cells from PBMCs. The genes are TRBV9 and TRBJ2-1; 10 bases fit TRBD2. The TCR originated in a human donor with Susac syndrome. The CDR3 is CASSVASGGLEQFF. For the CDR3, the DNA is TGTGCCAGCAGCGTGGCTAGCGGGGGCCTTGAGCAGTTCTTC.